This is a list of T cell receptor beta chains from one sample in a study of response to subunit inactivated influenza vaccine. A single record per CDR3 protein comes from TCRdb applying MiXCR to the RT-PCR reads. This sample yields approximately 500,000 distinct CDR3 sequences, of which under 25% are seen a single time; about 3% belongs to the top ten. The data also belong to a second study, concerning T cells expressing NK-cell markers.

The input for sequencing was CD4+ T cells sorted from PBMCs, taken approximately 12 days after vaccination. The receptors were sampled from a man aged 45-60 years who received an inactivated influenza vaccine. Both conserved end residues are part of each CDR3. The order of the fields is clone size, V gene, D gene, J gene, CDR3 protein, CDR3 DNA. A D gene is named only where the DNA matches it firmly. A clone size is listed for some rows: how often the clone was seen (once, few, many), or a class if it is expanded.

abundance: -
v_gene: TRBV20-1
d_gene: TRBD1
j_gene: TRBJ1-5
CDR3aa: CSATGDSLNQPQHF
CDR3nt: TGCAGTGCTACGGGGGACAGCCTTAATCAGCCCCAGCATTTT

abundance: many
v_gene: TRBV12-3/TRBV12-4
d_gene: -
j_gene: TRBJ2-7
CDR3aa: CASSFSGGYEQYF
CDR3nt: TGTGCCAGCAGCTTTTCGGGTGGCTACGAGCAGTACTTC

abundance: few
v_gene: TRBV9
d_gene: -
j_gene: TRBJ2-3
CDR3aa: CASSVAPGGSTDTQYF
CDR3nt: TGTGCCAGCAGCGTAGCGCCGGGCGGGAGCACAGATACGCAGTATTTT

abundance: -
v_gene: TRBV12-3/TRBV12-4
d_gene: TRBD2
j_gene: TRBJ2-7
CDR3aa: CASSLALQREGLYF
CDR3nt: TGTGCCAGCAGTTTAGCCCTCCAGCGGGAGGGCCTCTACTTC

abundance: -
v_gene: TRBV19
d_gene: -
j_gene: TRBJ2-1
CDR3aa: CASSIGPGGSGKRF
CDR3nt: TGTGCCAGTAGTATAGGCCCCGGTGGTAGCGGTAAGAGGTTC

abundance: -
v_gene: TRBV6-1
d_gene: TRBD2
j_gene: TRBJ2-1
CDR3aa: CASRELAGFEQFF
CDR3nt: TGTGCCAGCAGGGAATTAGCGGGATTTGAGCAGTTCTTC

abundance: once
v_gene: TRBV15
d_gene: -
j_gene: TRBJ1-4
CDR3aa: CATSRYNEKLFF
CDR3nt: TGTGCCACCAGCAGATATAATGAAAAACTGTTTTTT

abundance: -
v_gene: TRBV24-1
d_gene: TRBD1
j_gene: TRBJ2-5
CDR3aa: CATSEPGTAQETQYF
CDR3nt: TGTGCCACCAGTGAACCCGGGACAGCCCAAGAGACCCAGTACTTC

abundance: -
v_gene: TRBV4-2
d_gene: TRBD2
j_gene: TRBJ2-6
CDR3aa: CASSRQKPGLAGGYRANVLTF
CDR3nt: TGTGCCAGCAGCCGACAAAAACCGGGACTAGCGGGAGGTTATCGGGCCAACGTCCTGACTTTC

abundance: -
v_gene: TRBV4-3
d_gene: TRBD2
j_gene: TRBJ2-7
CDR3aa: CASSQDLVGGSYEQYF
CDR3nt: TGCGCCAGCAGCCAAGATCTGGTCGGGGGGTCCTACGAGCAGTACTTC

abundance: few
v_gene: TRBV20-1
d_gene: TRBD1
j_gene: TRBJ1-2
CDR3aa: CSATPGRDRVYGYTF
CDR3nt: TGCAGTGCTACCCCGGGCCGGGACAGGGTCTATGGCTACACCTTC

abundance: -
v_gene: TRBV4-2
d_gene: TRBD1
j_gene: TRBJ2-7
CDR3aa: CASSQVGQGAHEQYF
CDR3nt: TGTGCCAGCAGCCAAGTAGGACAGGGGGCACACGAGCAGTACTTC

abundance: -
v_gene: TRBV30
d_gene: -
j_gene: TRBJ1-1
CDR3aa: CAWSLNTEAFF
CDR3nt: TGTGCCTGGAGCCTGAACACTGAAGCTTTCTTT

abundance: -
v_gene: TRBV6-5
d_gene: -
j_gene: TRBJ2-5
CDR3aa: CASSRDRATQYF
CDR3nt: TGTGCCAGCAGCAGGGACCGCGCGACCCAGTACTTC

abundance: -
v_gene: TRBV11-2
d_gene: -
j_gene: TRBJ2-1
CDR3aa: CASSLGYLEFTYNEQFF
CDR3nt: TGTGCCAGCAGCTTAGGGTACCTCGAGTTCACCTACAATGAGCAGTTCTTC

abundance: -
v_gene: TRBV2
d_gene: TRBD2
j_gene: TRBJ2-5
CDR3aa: CASSDWVLAGGGETQYF
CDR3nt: TGTGCCAGCAGTGATTGGGTGCTAGCGGGAGGAGGAGAGACCCAGTACTTC

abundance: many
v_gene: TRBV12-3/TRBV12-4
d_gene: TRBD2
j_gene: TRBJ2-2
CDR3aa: CASRLAGANTGELFF
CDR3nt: TGTGCCAGCAGACTAGCGGGGGCAAACACCGGGGAGCTGTTTTTT

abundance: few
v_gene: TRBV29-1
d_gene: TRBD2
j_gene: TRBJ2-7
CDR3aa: CSGVSGSGFEQYF
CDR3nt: TGCAGCGGAGTTAGCGGGAGTGGCTTCGAGCAGTACTTC

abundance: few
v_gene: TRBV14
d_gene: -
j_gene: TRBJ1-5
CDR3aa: CASSQQGRGPQHF
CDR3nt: TGTGCCAGCAGCCAACAGGGTAGGGGGCCCCAGCATTTT

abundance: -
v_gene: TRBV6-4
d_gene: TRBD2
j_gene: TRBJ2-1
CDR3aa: CASSVTSGGGSYNEQFF
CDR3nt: TGTGCCAGCAGTGTGACTAGCGGGGGGGGATCCTACAATGAGCAGTTCTTC

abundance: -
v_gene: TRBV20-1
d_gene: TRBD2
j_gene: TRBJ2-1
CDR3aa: CSATGTSGENEQFF
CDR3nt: TGCAGTGCCACCGGGACTAGTGGGGAAAATGAGCAGTTCTTC

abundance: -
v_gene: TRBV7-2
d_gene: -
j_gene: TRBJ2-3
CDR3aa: CASSRSAPSGTQYF
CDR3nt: TGTGCCAGCAGCAGATCCGCGCCGAGCGGTACGCAGTATTTT

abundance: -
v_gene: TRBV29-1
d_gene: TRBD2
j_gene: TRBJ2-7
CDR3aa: CSVAGTSGSYEQYF
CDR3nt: TGCAGCGTTGCCGGGACTAGCGGATCCTACGAGCAGTACTTC

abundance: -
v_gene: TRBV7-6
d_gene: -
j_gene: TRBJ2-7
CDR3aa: CASSLGHGAYEQYF
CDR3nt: TGTGCCAGCAGCTTAGGTCACGGTGCCTACGAGCAGTACTTC

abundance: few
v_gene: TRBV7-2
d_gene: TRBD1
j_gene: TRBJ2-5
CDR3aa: CASRRTGETQYF
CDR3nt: TGTGCCAGCAGAAGGACAGGGGAGACCCAGTACTTC